The sequence of this T cell receptor beta chain was determined in a study of shared clonotypes between healthy human individuals. On the study more broadly: The donor pool was made up of two women and a few men aged 18 to 49.

Overall study findings and caveats: In contrast to clonotypes shared by all four donors, non-shared clonotypes had lower generation probabilities.

Concerning this clone: Its antigen is undetermined.

This CDR3 comprises 17 residues. Trimming left V 2 bases short and J 0 bases short, with 14 bases between. Germline values: CDR1 LNHNV, CDR2 YYDKDF (reference sequence). Sequenced by immunoSEQ multiplex PCR; TCRdb stores in-frame clones only, minus some. This sample has about 180,000 clones; about 93% occur once, and the top ten carry 0.067%. The receptor was isolated from a woman in her 30s in good health. The chain recombines TRBV15 with TRBJ2-1; D perhaps matches TRBD2 (6 bases). Sequenced: naive CD4+ T cells sorted from blood. Subset indicated: CD45RA+ positively selected. CDR3 amino acids: CATSRPEGTISYNEQFF. The CDR3 DNA follows: TGTGCCACCAGCAGACCGGAGGGCACGATCTCCTACAATGAGCAGTTCTTC.